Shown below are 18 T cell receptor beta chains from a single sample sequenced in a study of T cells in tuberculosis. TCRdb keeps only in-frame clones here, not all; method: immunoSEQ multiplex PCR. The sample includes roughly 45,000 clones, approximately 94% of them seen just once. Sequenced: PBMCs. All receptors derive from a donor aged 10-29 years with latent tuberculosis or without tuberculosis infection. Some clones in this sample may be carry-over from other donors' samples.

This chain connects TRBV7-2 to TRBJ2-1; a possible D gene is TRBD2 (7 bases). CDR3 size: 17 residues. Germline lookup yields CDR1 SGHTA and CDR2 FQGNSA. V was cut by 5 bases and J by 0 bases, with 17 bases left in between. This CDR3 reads CASSRIQGGSSYNEQFF. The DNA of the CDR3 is TGTGCCAGCAGCCGCATACAGGGCGGGAGCTCCTACAATGAGCAGTTCTTC. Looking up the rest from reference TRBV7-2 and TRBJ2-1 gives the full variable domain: GAGVSQSPSNKVTEKGKDVELRCDPISGHTALYWYRQSLGQGLEFLIYFQGNSAPDKSGLPSDRFSAERTGGSVSTLTIQRTQQEDSAVYLCASSRIQGGSSYNEQFFGPGTRLTVL.

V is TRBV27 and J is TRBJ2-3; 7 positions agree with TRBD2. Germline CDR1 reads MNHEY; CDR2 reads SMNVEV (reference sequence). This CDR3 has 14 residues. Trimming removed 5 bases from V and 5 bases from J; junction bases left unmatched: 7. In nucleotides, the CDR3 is TGTGCCAGCAGTCCACCCTGGGGGGGAGATACGCAGTATTTT. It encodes CASSPPWGGDTQYF.

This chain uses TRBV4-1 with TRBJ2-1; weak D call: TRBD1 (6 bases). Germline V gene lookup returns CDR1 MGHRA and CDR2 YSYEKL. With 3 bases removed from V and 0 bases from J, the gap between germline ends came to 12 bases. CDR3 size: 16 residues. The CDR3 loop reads CASSQGHSISYNEQFF. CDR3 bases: TGCGCCAGCAGCCAGGGACATTCGATCTCCTACAATGAGCAGTTCTTC.

CDR3 residues: CASIPEGSGRWKGTDTQYF. DNA for the CDR3: TGTGCCAGCATCCCTGAGGGTAGCGGGAGGTGGAAGGGCACAGATACGCAGTATTTT. The chain combines TRBV28 with TRBJ2-3; the match to TRBD2 covers 10 bases. The CDR3 has 19 amino acids. The V and J ends lost 7 bases and 1 base, in that order; junction bases with no gene match: 17. The germline V gene has CDR1 MDHEN and CDR2 SYDVKM.

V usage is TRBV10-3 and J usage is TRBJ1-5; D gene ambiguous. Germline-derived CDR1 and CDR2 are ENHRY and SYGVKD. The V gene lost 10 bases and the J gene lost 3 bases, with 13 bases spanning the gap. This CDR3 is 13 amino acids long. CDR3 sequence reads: CATDRDLNQPQHF. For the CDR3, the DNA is TGTGCCACCGACCGGGATCTCAATCAGCCCCAGCATTTT.

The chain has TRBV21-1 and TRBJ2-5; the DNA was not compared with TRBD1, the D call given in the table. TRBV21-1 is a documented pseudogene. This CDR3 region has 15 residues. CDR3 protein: CASSNRDTVQETQYF. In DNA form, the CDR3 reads TGTGCCAGCAGCAACCGGGACACCGTTCAAGAGACCCAGTACTTC.

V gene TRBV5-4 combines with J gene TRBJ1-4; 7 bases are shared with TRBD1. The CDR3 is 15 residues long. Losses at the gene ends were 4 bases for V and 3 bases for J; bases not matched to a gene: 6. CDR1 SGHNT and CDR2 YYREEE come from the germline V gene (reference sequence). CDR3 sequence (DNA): TGTGCCAGCAGCAACCAGGGGGTGGCTAATGAAAAACTGTTTTTT. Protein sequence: CASSNQGVANEKLFF.

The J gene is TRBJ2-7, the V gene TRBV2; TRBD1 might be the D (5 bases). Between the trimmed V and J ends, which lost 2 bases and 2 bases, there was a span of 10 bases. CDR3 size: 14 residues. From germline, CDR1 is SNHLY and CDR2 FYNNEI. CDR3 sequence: CASSESQGPYEQYF. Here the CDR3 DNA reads TGTGCCAGCAGTGAATCCCAGGGCCCCTACGAGCAGTACTTC.

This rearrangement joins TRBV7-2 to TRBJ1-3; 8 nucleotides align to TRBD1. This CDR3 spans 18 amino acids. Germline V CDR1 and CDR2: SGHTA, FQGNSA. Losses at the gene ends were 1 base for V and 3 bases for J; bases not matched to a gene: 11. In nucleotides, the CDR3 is TGTGCCAGCAGCTTAGTTCAGGGGGCAATAGGTGGTGGAAACACCATATATTTT. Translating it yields CASSLVQGAIGGGNTIYF.

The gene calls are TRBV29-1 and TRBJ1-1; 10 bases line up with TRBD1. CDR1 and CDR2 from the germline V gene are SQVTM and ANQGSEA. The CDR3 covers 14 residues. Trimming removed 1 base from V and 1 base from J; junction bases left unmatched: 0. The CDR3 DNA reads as TGCAGCGTTGAAGGACAGGGGGCGAACACTGAAGCTTTCTTT. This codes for CSVEGQGANTEAFF.

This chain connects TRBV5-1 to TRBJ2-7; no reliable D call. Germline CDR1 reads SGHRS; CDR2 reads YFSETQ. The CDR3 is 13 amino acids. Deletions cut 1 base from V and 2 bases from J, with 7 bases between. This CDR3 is CASSLSGTYEQYF. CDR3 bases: TGCGCCAGCAGCTTGTCAGGAACCTACGAGCAGTACTTC.

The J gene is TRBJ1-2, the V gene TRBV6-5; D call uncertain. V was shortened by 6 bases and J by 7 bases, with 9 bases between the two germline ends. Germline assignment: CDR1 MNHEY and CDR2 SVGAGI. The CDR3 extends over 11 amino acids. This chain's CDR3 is CASSYGGGYTF. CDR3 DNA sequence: TGTGCCAGCAGCTACGGAGGTGGCTACACCTTC.

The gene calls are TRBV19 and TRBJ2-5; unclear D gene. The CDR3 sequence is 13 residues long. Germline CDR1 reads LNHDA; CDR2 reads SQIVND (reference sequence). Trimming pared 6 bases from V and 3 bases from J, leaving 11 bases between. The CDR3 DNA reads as TGTGCCAGTAGAAGTCAGTACGAAGAGACCCAGTACTTC. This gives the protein CASRSQYEETQYF.

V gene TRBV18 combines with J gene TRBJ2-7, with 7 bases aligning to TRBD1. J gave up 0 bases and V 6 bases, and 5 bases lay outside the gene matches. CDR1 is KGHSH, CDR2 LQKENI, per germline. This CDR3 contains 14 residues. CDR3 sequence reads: CASSKGQTSYEQYF. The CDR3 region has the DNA TGTGCCAGCTCCAAGGGACAGACCTCCTACGAGCAGTACTTC. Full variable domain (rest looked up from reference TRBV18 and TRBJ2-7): NAGVMQNPRHLVRRRGQEARLRCSPMKGHSHVYWYRQLPEEGLKFMVYLQKENIIDESGMPKERFSAEFPKEGPSILRIQQVVRGDSAAYFCASSKGQTSYEQYFGPGTRLTVT.

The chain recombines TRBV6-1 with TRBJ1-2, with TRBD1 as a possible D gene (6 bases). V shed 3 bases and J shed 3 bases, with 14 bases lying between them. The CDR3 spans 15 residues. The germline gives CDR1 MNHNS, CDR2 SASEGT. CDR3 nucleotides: TGTGCCAGCAGTGAGGCGGCAGGGGCTCACTATGGCTACACCTTC. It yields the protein CASSEAAGAHYGYTF.

CDR3 nucleotide sequence: TGCGCCAGCAGCTCCAGGGGCGATCAGCCCCAGCATTTT. As protein: CASSSRGDQPQHF. V is TRBV10-1 and J is TRBJ1-5, with D maybe TRBD1 (6 bases). Trimming shortened V by 6 bases and J by 5 bases, and 11 bases separated the two germline ends. Germline V CDR1 and CDR2: WNHNN, SYGVQD (reference sequence). The CDR3 is 13 amino acids.

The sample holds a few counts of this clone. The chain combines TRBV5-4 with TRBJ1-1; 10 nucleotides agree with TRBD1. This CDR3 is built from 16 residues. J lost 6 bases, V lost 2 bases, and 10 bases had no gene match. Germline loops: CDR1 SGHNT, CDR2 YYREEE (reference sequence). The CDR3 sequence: CASSFYRQGARPEAFF. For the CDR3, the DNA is TGTGCCAGCAGCTTCTACCGACAGGGGGCGAGGCCTGAAGCTTTCTTT.

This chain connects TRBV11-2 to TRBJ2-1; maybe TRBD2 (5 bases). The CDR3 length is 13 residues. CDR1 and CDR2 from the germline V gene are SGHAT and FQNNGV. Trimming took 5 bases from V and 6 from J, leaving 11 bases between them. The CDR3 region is CASSASNANEQFF. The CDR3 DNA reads TGTGCCAGCAGCGCTAGCAATGCCAATGAGCAGTTCTTC.